This T cell receptor beta chain was identified in a study of T cell repertoires in cytomegalovirus infection. Study information: In public TCR beta signatures, there were indications of both CMV infection and matching HLA type. Study-wide results and limits: In two of eight donors, the top clonotype was HLA-C-restricted CMV-specific. Adding up the frequency of public TCR beta families identified people who carried CMV plus the relevant HLA.

This clonotype was counted at least ten times. Its antigen is still unknown. Between the trimmed V and J ends, which lost 4 bases and 2 bases, there was a span of 7 bases. CDR1 SGHTA and CDR2 FQGTGA come from the germline V gene. This CDR3 spans 13 amino acids. TCRdb called the reads again in MiXCR, with one record for every CDR3 protein. The sample comprises about 490,000 distinct CDR3 sequences, 16% of which are singletons, and roughly a quarter rests with the top ten. The chain links TRBV7-3 to TRBJ2-3; tentatively, D is TRBD2 (5 bases). The sequencing input was CD8+ T cells from PBMCs. The TCR originated in a human donor in good health (CMV status not recorded). Some clones in this sample may be carry-over from other donors' samples. The CDR3 DNA follows: TGTGCCAGCAGCTCGGACTCCACAGATACGCAGTATTTT. Amino acid sequence: CASSSDSTDTQYF.